Presented here are 22 T cell receptor beta chains from one specimen sequenced in a study of OX40 agonist ivuxolimab in advanced cancers. Assay: immunoSEQ multiplex PCR; the TCRdb copy retains only in-frame clones and omits some. The sample has roughly 61,000 clones, about 90% seen once. Here the sequenced sample was CD4+ or CD8+ T cells sorted from blood, taken in a trial of the OX40 agonist ivuxolimab. The receptors here all came from an adult with an advanced solid tumor such as melanoma, head and neck, liver or kidney cancer.

The table lists this clone with a count of one. The rearrangement uses TRBV2 and TRBJ2-1, with TRBD2 identical over 10 bases. Germline V CDR1 and CDR2: SNHLY, FYNNEI. V dropped 8 bases and J dropped 4; count of bases not matched to a gene: 8. The CDR3 runs to 15 residues. CDR3 DNA: TGTGCCAGCCCGAGGACTAGCGGACGTTACAATGAGCAGTTCTTC. Protein sequence: CASPRTSGRYNEQFF.

The chain couples TRBV9 to TRBJ1-6, with unresolved D. Germline CDR1 and CDR2: SGDLS and YYNGEE. V gave up 2 bases and J gave up 11 bases, with 14 bases separating them. This CDR3 has 14 residues. As DNA, the CDR3 is TGTGCCAGCAGCGTGGAATCTCAGAGGGCACCCCTCCACTTT. Translating gives CASSVESQRAPLHF.

The count of this clone is one. The CDR3 spells CASSQSEGRGNQPQHF. CDR3 coding DNA: TGTGCCAGCAGCCAATCTGAGGGCCGAGGTAATCAGCCCCAGCATTTT. The V and J genes are TRBV16 and TRBJ1-5; D gene unclear. The germline V gene has CDR1 KGHSY and CDR2 FQNENV. The CDR3 totals 16 residues. Trimming shortened V by 0 bases and J by 4 bases, and 13 bases separated the two germline ends.

This clone was recorded only once. The chain combines TRBV27 with TRBJ2-1, with TRBD2 matching over 9 bases. The germline V gene encodes CDR1 MNHEY and CDR2 SMNVEV (reference sequence). The junction had 5 bases not matched to a gene; V was cut back by 10 bases and J by 1 base. There are 14 residues in the CDR3. The CDR3 DNA is TGTGCCATTAAAGCGGGAGGATCCTACAATGAGCAGTTCTTC. This sequence encodes CAIKAGGSYNEQFF.

The chain carries TRBV28 and TRBJ2-7; the D gene is possibly TRBD1 (5 bases). Germline assignment: CDR1 MDHEN and CDR2 SYDVKM. This CDR3 contains 14 residues. V gave up 5 bases and J gave up 3 bases, with 14 bases separating them. CDR3 coding DNA: TGTGCCAGCAGTCTCCCCGCAGGGCACTACGAGCAGTACTTC. Translated, it gives CASSLPAGHYEQYF.

The V call is TRBV11-2, the J call TRBJ2-7; no definite D call. V lost 5 bases and J 0 bases, leaving 5 bases between the germline ends. The length of the CDR3 is 12 residues. Germline V gene data show CDR1 as SGHAT and CDR2 as FQNNGV. CDR3 sequence (DNA): TGTGCCAGCAGCGCCTACTCCTACGAGCAGTACGTC. This gives the protein CASSAYSYEQYV.

V and J are TRBV9 and TRBJ1-4; D perhaps matches TRBD1 (6 bases). Trimming cost V 3 bases and J 4 bases, with 10 bases left between them. The CDR3 has 14 amino acids. CDR1 and CDR2 (germline): SGDLS, YYNGEE. CDR3 DNA sequence: TGTGCCAGCAGCGAGGGACAAAGTAATGAAAAACTGTTTTTT. This translates into CASSEGQSNEKLFF.

V usage is TRBV9 and J usage is TRBJ2-1; a possible D gene is TRBD1 (6 bases). Germline loops: CDR1 SGDLS, CDR2 YYNGEE. The CDR3 extends over 15 amino acids. Trimming left V 0 bases short and J 4 bases short, with 11 bases between. The CDR3 DNA follows: TGTGCCAGCAGCGTAGGAACAGGGCTGTACAATGAGCAGTTCTTC. Translated: CASSVGTGLYNEQFF.

The chain links TRBV12-5 to TRBJ2-3, with D unclear. CDR1 is LGHNT, CDR2 FRNRAP, per germline. CDR3 length equals 15 residues. V dropped 1 base and J dropped 2 bases, with 10 bases sitting between them. DNA of the CDR3: TGTGCTAGTGGTTTGGGAGTAACGACCACAGATACGCAGTATTTT. Amino acid sequence: CASGLGVTTTDTQYF.

The table lists this clone with a count of one. V and J are TRBV27 and TRBJ2-5; D unclear. The germline V and J ends were trimmed by 3 bases and 13 bases, with 18 bases remaining between them. Germline V gives CDR1 MNHEY, CDR2 SMNVEV (reference sequence). This CDR3 has 13 amino acids. CDR3 sequence (DNA): TGTGCCAGCAGTTTGGGGTCCCACCTACCCCCGTACTTC. Protein sequence: CASSLGSHLPPYF.

The gene calls are TRBV9 and TRBJ2-6; D not certain. The CDR3 totals 14 residues. Trimming stripped 4 bases from V and 0 bases from J, with 5 bases between. Germline V lookup: CDR1 SGDLS, CDR2 YYNGEE. The CDR3 sequence: CASSIGSGANVLTF. As DNA, the CDR3 is TGTGCCAGCAGCATCGGCTCTGGGGCCAACGTCCTGACTTTC.

The chain carries TRBV15 and TRBJ2-7, with 7 positions matching TRBD2. The germline V gene has CDR1 LNHNV and CDR2 YYDKDF (reference sequence). Trimming took 5 bases from V and 3 from J; bases not matched to a gene: 10. The CDR3 is 15 residues long. The CDR3 sequence is CATSDRTSGFYEQYF. As DNA, the CDR3 is TGTGCCACCAGCGACCGGACTAGTGGTTTCTACGAGCAGTACTTC.

This clone was counted a single time. The chain carries TRBV28 and TRBJ1-6, with 7 bases fitting TRBD1. V dropped 5 bases and J dropped 4; count of bases not matched to a gene: 5. The CDR3 is made up of 15 amino acids. Germline-derived CDR1 and CDR2 are MDHEN and SYDVKM. CDR3 in amino acids: CASSPTGAYNSPLHF. In DNA form, the CDR3 reads TGTGCCAGCAGTCCCACAGGGGCATATAATTCACCCCTCCACTTT.

The V call is TRBV28, the J call TRBJ1-1; D unresolved. Trimming took 5 bases from V and 3 from J, leaving 13 bases between them. CDR1 and CDR2 (germline): MDHEN, SYDVKM. The CDR3 length is 14 residues. DNA of the CDR3: TGTGCCAGCAGTATATTTCGTGAGGACACTGAAGCTTTCTTT. Its translation: CASSIFREDTEAFF.

This chain connects TRBV28 to TRBJ1-5, with no clear D. This CDR3 is built from 12 residues. Trimming took 3 bases from V and 10 from J, leaving 10 bases between them. From germline, CDR1 is MDHEN and CDR2 SYDVKM. In nucleotides, the CDR3 is TGTGCCAGCAGTTTCCCCCCCGGCCCCCAGCATTTT. It yields the protein CASSFPPGPQHF.

J is TRBJ1-3 and V is TRBV28; maybe TRBD1 (5 bases). Germline V gene lookup returns CDR1 MDHEN and CDR2 SYDVKM. Trimming shortened V by 7 bases and J by 0 bases, and 13 bases separated the two germline ends. The length of the CDR3 is 15 residues. CDR3 bases: TGTGCCAGCACCTCGCCAGGGAGCTCTGGAAACACCATATATTTT. This gives the protein CASTSPGSSGNTIYF.

The rearrangement uses TRBV7-6 and TRBJ2-2; D uncertain. Germline CDR1 SGHVS, CDR2 FNYEAQ. Deletions cut 5 bases from V and 3 bases from J, with 10 bases between. The CDR3 has 14 amino acids. The CDR3 reads CASSPHMDTGELFF. The CDR3 coding sequence is TGTGCCAGCAGCCCGCACATGGACACCGGGGAGCTGTTTTTT.

In nucleotides, the CDR3 is TGTGCCAGCAGTTACGAATGGGGCTCCTATAATTCACCCCTCCACTTT. Its protein is CASSYEWGSYNSPLHF. The V call is TRBV6-6, the J call TRBJ1-6; D call uncertain. The CDR3 has 16 amino acids. Germline V gene lookup returns CDR1 MNHNY and CDR2 SVGAGI (reference sequence). Trimming cost V 2 bases and J 0 bases, with 8 bases left between them.

As regards this clone: The sample holds other DNA sequences that translate to the same CDR3. This chain links TRBV28 with TRBJ1-1; D gene ambiguous. Between the trimmed V and J ends, which lost 3 bases and 2 bases, there was a span of 7 bases. This CDR3 region has 13 residues. Germline CDR1 is MDHEN and CDR2 is SYDVKM. In DNA, the CDR3 is TGTGCCAGCAGTTTCAGGCCCAACACTGAAGCTTTCTTT. It translates to CASSFRPNTEAFF.

The gene calls are TRBV30 and TRBJ2-1; 10 bases are a match to TRBD2. Germline-derived CDR1 and CDR2 are GTSNPN and SVGIG (reference sequence). The CDR3 totals 13 residues. V shed 5 bases and J 8 bases; nucleotides not matched to a gene: 6. The CDR3 DNA reads TGTGCCTGGTGCAGCGGGGGGGCCGATGAGCAGTTCTTC. This encodes CAWCSGGADEQFF.

CDR3 nucleotide sequence: TGCGCCAGCAGCCACTTCGGGACAGGTAACGATAATGGCTACACCTTC. Translation: CASSHFGTGNDNGYTF. The chain employs TRBV4-1 and TRBJ1-2; 8 bases agree with TRBD1. This CDR3 spans 16 amino acids. After removal of 3 bases from V and 6 bases from J, the junction contained 12 bases not matched to a gene. Germline V gene lookup returns CDR1 MGHRA and CDR2 YSYEKL.

V gene TRBV25-1 combines with J gene TRBJ2-5, with D hard to call. Germline V lookup: CDR1 MGHDK, CDR2 SYGVNS. Trimming shortened V by 6 bases and J by 2 bases, and 13 bases separated the two germline ends. The CDR3 covers 14 residues. CDR3 sequence reads: CASSGRNSQETQYF. The CDR3 nucleotides read TGTGCCAGCAGCGGCAGGAATTCGCAAGAGACCCAGTACTTC.